The clone carrying this T cell receptor (beta chain) occurred many times. Antigen: not known. The CDR3 contains 14 residues. CDR1 and CDR2 from the germline V gene are ENHRY and SYGVKD. The ends were cut back, 4 bases at V and 5 bases at J, with 15 bases in the middle. One entry per CDR3 protein, called by TCRdb with MiXCR from the 5' RACE reads. The table shows about 240,000 distinct CDR3 sequences, with around 9.2% occurring only once. The data were taken from a study of CD8 T cells in ankylosing spondylitis. Study-level points and caveats: Typical of ankylosing spondylitis blood, it appeared, was a TCR beta motif of 7 or 8 highly homologous variants. There was reportedly significant enrichment of clones that were disease-linked in matched ankylosing spondylitis synovial fluid. Some motif variants were previously reported in reactive arthritis synovial fluid and blood.

The chain carries TRBV10-3 and TRBJ2-7; TRBD2 might be the D (6 bases). The receptor's source is a male donor with ankylosing spondylitis or in good health (not recorded which). Sequences were obtained from blood, either unsorted or a sorted T cell fraction (not recorded which). In nucleotides, the CDR3 is TGTGCCATCAGTGGGGGGAGGTCCGGGGACGAGCAGTACTTC. Protein sequence: CAISGGRSGDEQYF.